At least ten counts were recorded for the clone carrying this T cell receptor beta chain. The sample comes from a study of blood T cell repertoires in COVID-19. About the research overall: Material from acute and convalescent COVID-19 was sourced from the United States, Italy and Spain.

All enrollees were roughly 18 to 100 years old and from around 25 US areas. Participants' own reports of clinical history determined their cohort assignment. Recovery among Cohort 3 donors was established by two negative PCRs, clearance, or symptom resolution. The table came from immunoSEQ multiplex PCR; TCRdb's copy has only in-frame clones and leaves some out. The data hold 150,000 to 200,000 clones, with approximately 80% observed a single time. Germline V CDR1 and CDR2: SGHTA, FQGNSA. The CDR3 contains 16 residues. With 5 bases clipped from V and 3 bases from J, the junction kept 9 bases outside the gene matches.

The gene calls are TRBV7-2 and TRBJ2-2, with 7 nucleotides matching TRBD1. Sequencing was done on a sample of PBMCs or T cells enriched from blood (not recorded which). This TCR was sampled from a man aged 35-49 years who had recovered from COVID-19. As DNA, the CDR3 is TGTGCCAGCAGCCTATACAGGGGCCGAGACACCGGGGAGCTGTTTTTT. This encodes CASSLYRGRDTGELFF.